What follows are 29 T cell receptor beta chains derived from one specimen sequenced in a study of early T cells in non-severe SARS-CoV-2 infection. TCRdb re-analysed the 5' RACE reads in MiXCR, keeping a single row per CDR3 protein. This sample has around 28,000 distinct CDR3 sequences, with 4.5% to 6.5% found just once. The sample comprised whole blood. The receptors come from an adult who was a healthcare worker with PCR-confirmed SARS-CoV-2 infection or an uninfected control (not recorded which).

This clonotype was detected many times. J is TRBJ2-1 and V is TRBV18, with 10 nucleotides matching TRBD1. V was clipped by 0 bases and J by 4 bases; unmatched bases: 3. Per germline, CDR1 KGHSH and CDR2 LQKENI. The CDR3 is 16 residues long. CDR3 in DNA: TGTGCCAGCTCACCACCGGGACAGGGGTTTTACAATGAGCAGTTCTTC. Translating it yields CASSPPGQGFYNEQFF.

This clonotype was detected ten times or more. This sequence joins TRBV11-3 and TRBJ2-1; possibly TRBD1 or TRBD2 for D (5 bases each). Germline V gene data show CDR1 as SGHNT and CDR2 as YENEEA. V dropped 1 base and J dropped 7 bases, with 8 bases sitting between them. This CDR3 is built from 13 residues. This chain's CDR3 is CASSLGGANEQFF. DNA for the CDR3: TGTGCCAGCAGCTTAGGAGGGGCGAATGAGCAGTTCTTC.

This clonotype was counted many times. The CDR3, as DNA: TGTGCCAGCAGACCCTGGACCACGGGAGGAGATACGCAGTATTTT. The encoded protein is CASRPWTTGGDTQYF. The chain has TRBV6-5 and TRBJ2-3, with 7 bases fitting TRBD2. Germline V gene lookup returns CDR1 MNHEY and CDR2 SVGAGI. Germline trimming cut 6 bases from V and 5 bases from J; bases unmatched to any gene: 11. This CDR3 is built from 15 residues.

The chain has TRBV28 and TRBJ2-5; 12 nucleotides agree with TRBD2. Unmatched junction bases numbered 22, after V lost 6 bases and J lost 5 bases. The germline gives CDR1 MDHEN, CDR2 SYDVKM. This CDR3 is built from 20 residues. CDR3 DNA sequence: TGTGCCAGCAGCCCCTCTATCCTAGCGGGAGGGCCTGAGTTCGTGGAGACCCAGTACTTC. Translation: CASSPSILAGGPEFVETQYF.

This clonotype was detected many times. This chain connects TRBV9 to TRBJ1-5, with unresolved D. Germline CDR1 and CDR2: SGDLS and YYNGEE. The CDR3 sequence is 15 residues long. V lost 0 bases and J 6 bases, leaving 13 bases between the germline ends. CDR3 protein: CASSVGGGIAQPQHF. The CDR3 region has the DNA TGTGCCAGCAGCGTAGGAGGAGGGATCGCTCAGCCCCAGCATTTT.

This clonotype was counted at least ten times. This sequence joins TRBV7-9 and TRBJ2-3; TRBD1 matches 7 bases. Looked up from germline, CDR1 is SEHNR and CDR2 is FQNEAQ (reference sequence). This CDR3 has 17 amino acids. J lost 0 bases, V lost 4 bases, and 10 bases had no gene match. The CDR3 sequence is CASSSTWDSSSTDTQYF. CDR3 DNA sequence: TGTGCCAGCAGCTCCACCTGGGACAGCTCTAGCACAGATACGCAGTATTTT.

The chain links TRBV20-1 to TRBJ1-4, with TRBD1 matching 7 bases. The V and J ends lost 7 bases and 5 bases, in that order; junction bases with no gene match: 7. The CDR3 runs 13 residues. Germline CDR1 reads DFQATT; CDR2 reads SNEGSKA (reference sequence). The chain's CDR3 is CSVRDSVNEKLFF. The CDR3 DNA sequence: TGCAGTGTCCGGGACAGTGTAAATGAAAAACTGTTTTTT.

V is TRBV28 and J is TRBJ2-2; the D is unclear. V gave up 3 bases and J gave up 4 bases, with 6 bases separating them. Germline V gene lookup returns CDR1 MDHEN and CDR2 SYDVKM. The CDR3 spans 13 residues. The chain's CDR3 is CASSLGVTGELFF. The CDR3 nucleotides are TGTGCCAGCAGTTTGGGTGTCACCGGGGAGCTGTTTTTT.

The chain links TRBV20-1 to TRBJ2-1; D may match TRBD1 or TRBD2 (5 bases each). V dropped 4 bases and J dropped 8 bases, with 15 bases sitting between them. The CDR3 is made up of 13 amino acids. The germline V gene encodes CDR1 DFQATT and CDR2 SNEGSKA (reference sequence). CDR3 DNA: TGCAGTGCTACCTGGGACGCCTTGGATGAGCAGTTCTTC. Its translation is CSATWDALDEQFF.

This clonotype appeared a few times. This sequence joins TRBV7-2 and TRBJ1-4; 7 bases agree with TRBD1. This CDR3 is built from 14 residues. Germline CDR1 reads SGHTA; CDR2 reads FQGNSA. Germline trimming cut 1 base from V and 7 bases from J; bases unmatched to any gene: 3. The CDR3 here is CASSLGGTVEKLFF. CDR3 in DNA: TGTGCCAGCAGCTTAGGAGGGACAGTTGAAAAACTGTTTTTT. Looking up the rest from reference TRBV7-2 and TRBJ1-4 gives the full variable domain: GAGVSQSPSNKVTEKGKDVELRCDPISGHTALYWYRQSLGQGLEFLIYFQGNSAPDKSGLPSDRFSAERTGGSVSTLTIQRTQQEDSAVYLCASSLGGTVEKLFFGSGTQLSVL.

Many counts were recorded for this clonotype. The gene calls are TRBV5-1 and TRBJ1-1; 8 bases match TRBD1. Germline CDR1 reads SGHRS; CDR2 reads YFSETQ. Trimming at V came to 3 bases and at J to 3 bases, leaving 10 bases not matched to a gene. The CDR3 has 16 amino acids. CDR3 nucleotides: TGCGCCAGCAGCTGGAGCGTCGGGACAGGAGACACTGAAGCTTTCTTT. Protein: CASSWSVGTGDTEAFF.

This chain joins TRBV9 and TRBJ2-6; D is unclear. Germline CDR1 SGDLS, CDR2 YYNGEE. CDR3 length: 16 amino acids. V was clipped by 0 bases and J by 0 bases, with 7 bases between them. The CDR3: CASSVGRNSGANVLTF. CDR3 nucleotide sequence: TGTGCCAGCAGCGTAGGAAGGAACTCTGGGGCCAACGTCCTGACTTTC.

This clonotype was counted ten times or more. The V call is TRBV10-3, the J call TRBJ2-1; TRBD1 matches 10 bases. The CDR3 is 17 amino acids. The ends lost 3 bases at V and 8 bases at J; junction bases unmatched: 13. Germline loops: CDR1 ENHRY, CDR2 SYGVKD. CDR3 coding DNA: TGTGCCATCAGTGAACGAGGGATTGGACAGGGGGGCCATGAGCAGTTCTTC. Translating gives CAISERGIGQGGHEQFF.

This clonotype was seen repeatedly, ten times or more. This rearrangement joins TRBV18 to TRBJ1-5; D unclear. Trimming shortened V by 8 bases and J by 5 bases, and 16 bases separated the two germline ends. The CDR3 runs 14 residues. Germline loops: CDR1 KGHSH, CDR2 LQKENI. The CDR3 coding sequence is TGTGCCAGCCGGGGATCCGGGGATTATCAGCCCCAGCATTTT. Residues: CASRGSGDYQPQHF.

This clonotype showed up many times. The CDR3 bases are TGTGCCACCGGGACAGGGTTGTCCTCTCGAGCTTTCTTT. This translates into CATGTGLSSRAFF. The chain carries TRBV2 and TRBJ1-1, with 9 bases that match TRBD1. Germline V gene sequence: CDR1 SNHLY, CDR2 FYNNEI. V shed 10 bases and J 10 bases; nucleotides not matched to a gene: 13. The CDR3 loop spans 13 amino acids.

Concerning this clonotype: This may stem from a read error, because a much larger clone lies one nucleotide away. The CDR3 does not close with the conserved phenylalanine or tryptophan, likely indicating a read error. The chain has TRBV18 and TRBJ1-3; possibly TRBD1 for D (5 bases). This CDR3 has 16 residues. With 1 base removed from V and 0 bases from J, the gap between germline ends came to 10 bases. Germline V CDR1 and CDR2: KGHSH, LQKENI. CDR3 region: CASSPQAGLSGNTIYS. The CDR3 nucleotides are TGTGCCAGCTCACCACAAGCAGGGCTCTCTGGAAACACCATATATTCT.

This clonotype was seen at least ten times. This rearrangement joins TRBV10-3 to TRBJ1-6; D uncertain. The CDR3 is 14 residues long. The V end lost 7 bases, the J end lost 9 bases, and 16 bases lay between the germline ends. Germline values: CDR1 ENHRY, CDR2 SYGVKD. This CDR3 reads CAINQDGEASPLHF. The CDR3 DNA follows: TGTGCCATCAACCAGGACGGCGAGGCTTCACCCCTCCACTTT.

This clonotype was counted at least ten times. The chain uses TRBV7-9 and TRBJ2-3, with a weak D call TRBD2 (5 bases). This CDR3 region has 17 residues. CDR1 and CDR2 from the germline V gene are SEHNR and FQNEAQ (reference sequence). The V and J ends lost 7 bases and 2 bases respectively, with 22 bases between them. The DNA for the CDR3 is TGTGCCAGCACCATTGGAGGAGTGAGCCAAATCACAGATACGCAGTATTTT. Translating it yields CASTIGGVSQITDTQYF.

This clonotype was counted at least ten times. The rearrangement links TRBV7-9 to TRBJ1-4, with a tentative D call TRBD1 (5 bases). This CDR3 is 15 amino acids long. CDR1 is SEHNR and CDR2 is FQNEAQ in the germline V gene (reference sequence). The germline V and J ends were trimmed by 5 bases and 2 bases, with 12 bases remaining between them. The DNA of the CDR3 is TGTGCCAGCAGCAAGGGGACCTGGACTAATGAAAAACTGTTTTTT. This translates into CASSKGTWTNEKLFF.

This clonotype was observed at least ten times. The chain recombines TRBV3-1 with TRBJ2-1; 10 positions match TRBD2. V lost 2 bases and J lost 4; bases outside the gene matches: 5. The CDR3 totals 16 residues. Germline CDR1 reads LGHDT; CDR2 reads YNNKEL (reference sequence). The CDR3 nucleotides read TGTGCCAGCAGCCAACAACGGACTAGCGGATACAATGAGCAGTTCTTC. Its protein is CASSQQRTSGYNEQFF.

This clonotype has ten or more counts. The chain couples TRBV21-1 to TRBJ2-7; the table's D call, TRBD1, was not checked against the DNA. TRBV21-1 constitutes a pseudogene. The CDR3 loop spans 16 amino acids. The CDR3 nucleotides read TGTGCCAGCAGCGCCCCCGGGACAAGGGGCTCCTACGAGCAGTACTTC. It specifies CASSAPGTRGSYEQYF.

The CDR3 here is CASSPVKTVRNEKLFF. The CDR3, as DNA: TGTGCCAGCTCACCAGTCAAGACTGTTCGGAATGAAAAACTGTTTTTT. The gene calls are TRBV18 and TRBJ1-4; D is undetermined. This CDR3 has 16 amino acids. The ends were cut back, 2 bases at V and 5 bases at J, with 15 bases in the middle. Germline CDR1 KGHSH, CDR2 LQKENI.

This clonotype was seen at least ten times. The chain is built from TRBV9 and TRBJ2-3, with D tentatively TRBD2 (6 bases). V lost 0 bases and J lost 10, with 21 bases in between. This CDR3 region has 16 residues. Looked up from germline, CDR1 is SGDLS and CDR2 is YYNGEE. The CDR3 reads CASSVAVGRSGGAQYF. CDR3 bases: TGTGCCAGCAGCGTAGCCGTAGGGAGGTCCGGAGGGGCGCAGTATTTT.

There are a few counts of this clonotype. The junction departs from germline at one end; a sequencing error may be responsible. The rearrangement joins TRBV5-1 to TRBJ2-1; 13 bases fit TRBD2. The CDR3 length is 14 residues. Germline loops: CDR1 SGHRS, CDR2 YFSETQ. CDR3 coding DNA: TGCGCCAGCAGCCCGGGACTAGCGGGGCGGGGTTGCGAGTTC. Amino acid sequence: CASSPGLAGRGCEF. Full variable domain (outside the CDR3, taken from reference TRBV5-1 and TRBJ2-1): KAGVTQTPRYLIKTRGQQVTLSCSPISGHRSVSWYQQTPGQGLQFLFEYFSETQRNKGNFPGRFSGRQFSNSRSEMNVSTLELGDSALYLCASSPGLAGRGCEFGPGTRLTVL.

V gene TRBV20-1 combines with J gene TRBJ2-7; 8 bases are a match to TRBD2. V dropped 6 bases and J dropped 6; count of bases not matched to a gene: 10. This CDR3 comprises 13 residues. The germline CDR1 and CDR2 sequences are DFQATT and SNEGSKA (reference sequence). The CDR3 loop reads CSAGGEGRGEQYF. CDR3 bases: TGCAGTGCCGGGGGGGAGGGACGAGGCGAGCAGTACTTC.

There are a few counts of this clonotype. The rearrangement uses TRBV27 and TRBJ2-5, with 9 bases that match TRBD1. After removal of 7 bases from V and 5 bases from J, the junction contained 11 bases not matched to a gene. The CDR3 sequence is 15 residues long. Germline CDR1 and CDR2: MNHEY and SMNVEV (reference sequence). CDR3 DNA sequence: TGTGCCAGCATAATACAGGGGGCAGGAGCGGAGACCCAGTACTTC. It specifies CASIIQGAGAETQYF.

This chain connects TRBV24-1 to TRBJ2-7; weak D call: TRBD2 (6 bases). The CDR3 totals 13 residues. V was shortened by 4 bases and J by 2 bases, with 8 bases between the two germline ends. Per the germline V gene, CDR1 is KGHDR and CDR2 is SFDVKD. The CDR3 sequence: CATSEPGAYEQYF. The CDR3 DNA is TGTGCCACCAGTGAGCCGGGGGCCTACGAGCAGTACTTC.

The chain couples TRBV2 to TRBJ2-7, with 7 bases identical to TRBD2. Germline assignment: CDR1 SNHLY and CDR2 FYNNEI. CDR3 length: 13 amino acids. Trimming took 6 bases from V and 7 from J; bases not matched to a gene: 9. CDR3 sequence (DNA): TGTGCCAGCAGGGGGGGGTACCCCTGGGAGCAGTACTTC. This gives the protein CASRGGYPWEQYF.

This clonotype was seen a handful of times. CDR3 protein: CSVKTTGQMVHTQYF. The CDR3 coding sequence is TGCAGCGTCAAAACCACCGGACAGATGGTCCATACGCAGTATTTT. The chain couples TRBV29-1 to TRBJ2-3; D might be TRBD1 (6 bases). This CDR3 comprises 15 residues. The V end lost 6 bases, the J end lost 7 bases, and 23 bases lay between the germline ends. Germline V gene data show CDR1 as SQVTM and CDR2 as ANQGSEA.